The rows below give T cell receptor beta chains drawn from one sample of a study of cytomegalovirus exposure and HLA in healthy donors. Sequenced by immunoSEQ multiplex PCR; TCRdb stores in-frame clones only, minus some. The sample shows roughly 60,000 clones, roughly 96% of them seen only once. Source material: PBMCs. These receptors came from a young man in good health and CMV-seronegative. Both conserved end residues are part of each CDR3. D genes are given only for firm matches. Rows give clone size only sometimes, using once, few, many, or a class for an expanded clone.

cdr3_aa,cdr3_nt,clone_size,j_call,v_call,d_call
CASSSTTSGGTDTQYF,TGCGCCAGCAGCTCGACTACTAGCGGAGGCACAGATACGCAGTATTTT,.,TRBJ2-3,TRBV5-1,TRBD2
CASSYSGGDTQYF,TGTGCCAGCAGTTATTCGGGGGGGGATACGCAGTATTTT,.,TRBJ2-3,TRBV6-5,TRBD2
CASSLIDWFYEQYF,TGTGCCAGCAGTTTGATTGACTGGTTCTACGAGCAGTACTTC,.,TRBJ2-7,TRBV28,.
CASSLKDQGVIGNTIYF,TGTGCCAGCAGTCTTAAAGACCAGGGTGTTATCGGAAACACCATATATTTT,.,TRBJ1-3,TRBV28,.
CASSRAGVNTGELFF,TGTGCCAGCAGTCGAGCGGGAGTTAACACCGGGGAGCTGTTTTTT,once,TRBJ2-2,TRBV28,TRBD2
CASSSHAGNQPQHF,TGTGCCAGCAGTTCGCATGCAGGCAATCAGCCCCAGCATTTT,.,TRBJ1-5,TRBV28,.
CATSKDLNSYEQYF,TGTGCCACCAGCAAGGACTTAAACTCCTACGAGCAGTACTTC,.,TRBJ2-7,TRBV15,.
CASSLENTMNTEAFF,TGTGCCAGCAGCTTGGAGAACACTATGAACACTGAAGCTTTCTTT,.,TRBJ1-1,TRBV5-4,.
CASSINQETQYF,TGTGCCAGCAGCATTAACCAAGAGACCCAGTACTTC,.,TRBJ2-5,TRBV7-9,.
CASSLQEGTTYEQYF,TGCGCCAGCAGCTTGCAGGAGGGTACAACCTACGAGCAGTACTTC,.,TRBJ2-7,TRBV5-1,.
CASSLGLAGDTGELFF,TGTGCCAGCAGCTTAGGGCTAGCGGGCGACACCGGGGAGCTGTTTTTT,once,TRBJ2-2,TRBV7-6,TRBD2
CASRNPGEMSGYTF,TGTGCCAGTAGGAATCCAGGGGAGATGAGTGGCTACACCTTC,.,TRBJ1-2,TRBV19,.
CAATRGGANTGELFF,TGTGCCGCAACGAGGGGGGGCGCAAACACCGGGGAGCTGTTTTTT,.,TRBJ2-2,TRBV28,.
CAWGTGVFGNTIYF,TGTGCCTGGGGGACAGGGGTATTTGGAAACACCATATATTTT,.,TRBJ1-3,TRBV30,TRBD1
CAWAQGMGTYEQYF,TGTGCCTGGGCACAGGGGATGGGTACCTACGAGCAGTACTTC,.,TRBJ2-7,TRBV30,TRBD1
CASSFLSHSYNEQFF,TGTGCCAGCAGCTTTTTGAGCCACTCCTACAATGAGCAGTTCTTC,.,TRBJ2-1,TRBV5-4,.
CASSGGNYNEQFF,TGTGCCAGCAGTGGAGGGAACTACAATGAGCAGTTCTTC,.,TRBJ2-1,TRBV27,.
CARTGETLQETQYF,TGCGCCAGAACAGGGGAGACCCTGCAGGAGACCCAGTACTTC,.,TRBJ2-5,TRBV10-1,TRBD1
CASSQAGTASYEQYF,TGCGCCAGCAGCCAAGCGGGGACAGCCTCCTACGAGCAGTACTTC,.,TRBJ2-7,TRBV4-1,TRBD1
CAISDRWDSRVPGANVLTF,TGTGCCATCAGTGATAGATGGGACTCCCGAGTCCCTGGGGCCAACGTCCTGACTTTC,.,TRBJ2-6,TRBV10-3,.
CASSSETGGNTEAFF,TGTGCCAGCAGCTCGGAGACAGGGGGAAACACTGAAGCTTTCTTT,.,TRBJ1-1,TRBV7-3,TRBD1
CASSPLQVVSDYGYTF,TGTGCCAGCTCACCACTTCAGGTTGTTTCTGACTATGGCTACACCTTC,.,TRBJ1-2,TRBV18,.
CASSLLTGANVLTF,TGTGCCAGCAGTCTTCTCACAGGGGCCAACGTCCTGACTTTC,once,TRBJ2-6,TRBV6-1,.